These T cell receptor beta chains were read from a single sample in a study of blood T cell repertoires in COVID-19. Assay: immunoSEQ multiplex PCR; the TCRdb copy retains only in-frame clones and omits some. Here the sample spans about 300,000 clones, approximately 89% being singletons. Sequencing was done on a sample of peripheral blood. The receptors stem from a woman in her 30s who had recovered from COVID-19. CDR3s include the opening cysteine and the closing phenylalanine or tryptophan.

v_gene	j_gene	CDR3aa
TRBV5-6	TRBJ2-1	CASSADDRGREQFF
TRBV3-1/TRBV3-2	TRBJ2-3	CASSRRQGKTDTQYF
TRBV28	TRBJ1-5	CASNTGGSNQPQHF
TRBV27	TRBJ2-7	CASSPRDRFYEQYF
TRBV28	TRBJ1-5	CASSFPGQGLLDGNQPQHF
TRBV11-2	TRBJ2-3	CASSLDGGTDTQYF
TRBV7-9	TRBJ1-2	CASSLASQGANYGYTF
TRBV7-3	TRBJ2-1	CASSYPTSGGPREQFF
TRBV28	TRBJ1-5	CASSLYQTGGNQPQHF
TRBV2	TRBJ2-7	CASRWQGEQYF
TRBV2	TRBJ1-2	CASRQGADYGYTF
TRBV6-1	TRBJ2-1	CASSELRKFF
TRBV12-3/TRBV12-4	TRBJ1-2	CASSSGYYGYTF
TRBV19	TRBJ2-3	CASSLTSGTDTQYF
TRBV5-4	TRBJ2-2	CASSLGTGGTGELFF
TRBV9	TRBJ1-3	CASSLMGLSGNTIYF
TRBV28	TRBJ1-5	CASKYRDRSNQPQHF
TRBV10-2	TRBJ1-1	CASSDPRGWGTEAFF